This passage covers 23 T cell receptor beta chains from one sample sequenced in a study of T cell clusters in autoimmune cytopenias. Each sample's input was roughly 250 ng genomic DNA, about 38,000 genome equivalents. TRB rearrangements were amplified by touch-down multiplex PCR with mixed TRB-A/B primers. TCRdb reprocessed the multiplex PCR reads, with one entry per CDR3 protein and no DNA. This sample carries about 7,200 distinct CDR3 sequences, with approximately 15% going to the ten biggest clones. Sequencing input: peripheral blood. Receptors were obtained from a human donor with an autoimmune cytopenia or autoimmune hepatitis (not recorded which).

This clonotype shows up as large by frequency. The rearrangement links TRBV30 to TRBJ2-2; checking the TCRdb D call of TRBD2 is not possible without DNA. There are 14 residues in the CDR3. CDR1 is GTSNPN and CDR2 is SVGIG in the germline V gene (reference sequence). The CDR3 is CAWRTSGPTGELFF.

The chain uses TRBV27 and TRBJ2-1; absent DNA, TCRdb's TRBD2 call cannot be checked. The CDR3 is made up of 15 amino acids. Looked up from germline, CDR1 is MNHEY and CDR2 is SMNVEV (reference sequence). The CDR3 sequence: CASRAPSGRTNEQFF.

This chain's CDR3 is CASSYGGTSGANVLTF. The chain uses TRBV6-2 or TRBV6-3 and TRBJ2-6; TCRdb picks TRBD1, but there is no DNA to check that call. Germline CDR1 is MNHEY and CDR2 is SVGEGT. The CDR3 spans 16 residues.

The genes are TRBV6-6 and TRBJ1-6; TCRdb calls TRBD1, which cannot be checked without DNA. CDR3 length: 15 amino acids. CDR1 and CDR2 from the germline V gene are MNHNY and SVGAGI (reference sequence). CDR3 protein: CASRPTQGGNSPLHF.

The chain combines TRBV27 with TRBJ1-1. Germline V gene data show CDR1 as MNHEY and CDR2 as SMNVEV (reference sequence). The length of the CDR3 is 17 residues. The CDR3 region is CASTPSPQFRVYTEAFF.

V and J are TRBV6-6 and TRBJ2-5; absent DNA, TCRdb's TRBD2 call cannot be checked. The CDR3 loop spans 13 amino acids. The germline V gene encodes CDR1 MNHNY and CDR2 SVGAGI (reference sequence). This chain's CDR3 is CASKTSGEETQYF.

This chain uses TRBV6-2 or TRBV6-3 with TRBJ2-7; no DNA is available, so the TRBD1 call from TCRdb remains unchecked. Per the germline V gene, CDR1 is MNHEY and CDR2 is SVGEGT. This CDR3 has 13 amino acids. CDR3 loop: CASSFGQAAEQYF.

V is TRBV6-5 and J is TRBJ1-1; the D call of TRBD1 rests on TCRdb alone, since no DNA is present to check it. The germline V gene encodes CDR1 MNHEY and CDR2 SVGAGI. The CDR3 runs to 12 residues. The CDR3 sequence: CASSDPPAPAFF.

V usage is TRBV12-3 or TRBV12-4 and J usage is TRBJ2-2. This CDR3 contains 17 residues. CDR3 residues: CASSLRRQSLNTGELFF.

This clonotype shows up as medium-sized by frequency. The CDR3 protein is CSVDRGNYEQYF. This chain uses TRBV29-1 with TRBJ2-7. The CDR3 consists of 12 residues. The germline CDR1 and CDR2 sequences are SQVTM and ANQGSEA.

The gene calls are TRBV18 and TRBJ1-1; as DNA is missing, the TRBD1 call by TCRdb cannot be tested. The CDR3 length is 13 residues. CDR1 and CDR2 (germline): KGHSH, LQKENI. The CDR3 region is CASSPQTGNEAFF.

The rearrangement links TRBV6-5 to TRBJ2-1; lacking DNA, the TRBD1 call made by TCRdb goes unchecked. The CDR3 length is 15 residues. Germline-derived CDR1 and CDR2 are MNHEY and SVGAGI. CDR3 amino acids: CASSEAGGQGNEQFF.

Its frequency marks this clonotype as medium-sized (0.01 to 0.1%). The rearrangement joins TRBV12-3 or TRBV12-4 to TRBJ2-1; TCRdb's D gene call, TRBD2, goes unchecked for lack of DNA. This CDR3 contains 15 residues. This CDR3 reads CASSPLSGEGDEQFF.

V usage is TRBV15 and J usage is TRBJ2-4; the TCRdb D gene call, TRBD1, has no DNA to confirm it. The CDR3 contains 16 residues. In germline, CDR1 is LNHNV, CDR2 YYDKDF (reference sequence). The CDR3 protein is CASRDVGQGAKNIQYF.

Frequency places this clonotype as medium-sized. The chain links TRBV29-1 to TRBJ2-5. The CDR3 length is 13 residues. Germline assignment: CDR1 SQVTM and CDR2 ANQGSEA. CDR3 in amino acids: CSVEWQLQETQYF.

According to its frequency, this clonotype is medium-sized. This chain joins TRBV19 and TRBJ2-1. Germline V gene sequence: CDR1 LNHDA, CDR2 SQIVND (reference sequence). This CDR3 spans 13 amino acids. The CDR3: CASTGYSYNEQFF.

This clonotype is medium-sized by frequency. The chain has TRBV15 and TRBJ2-5; TCRdb's D call, TRBD1, is unchecked because there is no DNA. The length of the CDR3 is 14 residues. Germline CDR1 and CDR2: LNHNV and YYDKDF (reference sequence). The CDR3: CATSSRGGGETQYF.

This clonotype shows up as medium-sized (0.01 to 0.1%) by frequency. The genes are TRBV29-1 and TRBJ2-3; TCRdb calls TRBD2, which cannot be checked without DNA. Germline V CDR1 and CDR2: SQVTM, ANQGSEA. The CDR3 length is 11 residues. The CDR3 loop reads CSSDFTDTQYF.

V gene TRBV6-5 combines with J gene TRBJ2-1; the D gene TCRdb calls, TRBD2, cannot be checked with no DNA. CDR3 length: 17 residues. Germline V gene lookup returns CDR1 MNHEY and CDR2 SVGAGI. The CDR3 sequence is CASKGTASGRESNEQFF.

The rearrangement joins TRBV19 to TRBJ1-2; lacking DNA, the TRBD1 call made by TCRdb goes unchecked. CDR3 length equals 15 residues. CDR1 is LNHDA and CDR2 is SQIVND in the germline V gene (reference sequence). CDR3 residues: CASRDRGREDYGYTF.

Judged by frequency, this clonotype is medium-sized (0.01 to 0.1%). The chain links TRBV19 to TRBJ2-2; TCRdb outputs TRBD2, but without DNA this stays unchecked. Germline lookup yields CDR1 LNHDA and CDR2 SQIVND (reference sequence). The CDR3 extends over 15 amino acids. CDR3 amino acids: CASSFRLAATGELFF.

J is TRBJ2-3 and V is TRBV27; no DNA is available, so the TRBD1 call from TCRdb remains unchecked. The germline CDR1 and CDR2 sequences are MNHEY and SMNVEV (reference sequence). The CDR3 is 15 amino acids. The chain's CDR3 is CASSPRQGAGDTQYF.

This chain connects TRBV6-5 to TRBJ1-3; TCRdb returns TRBD1, unconfirmable since there is no DNA. Germline loops: CDR1 MNHEY, CDR2 SVGAGI. The CDR3 is 13 residues long. CDR3 loop: CASRTGTGNTIYF.